This T cell receptor (beta chain) was sequenced during a study of OX40 agonist ivuxolimab in advanced cancers. Whole-study context: Ivuxolimab, which patients received intravenously every 2 weeks, was dosed at 0.01 to 10 mg/kg. Aged 23 to 79 with a mean of 60 years, they were approximately 80% male. Whole-study findings and limits: Antigen specificity remained undetermined for the expanded peripheral T cells.

Remarks on this clone: Its matching antigen is unknown.

TCRdb's table, derived via immunoSEQ multiplex PCR, lists solely in-frame clones and lacks some. This table has approximately 50,000 clones, around 80% appearing once. Germline CDR1 is SGHRS and CDR2 is YFSETQ. The V segment lost 2 bases and the J segment 0 bases; nucleotides outside the gene matches: 9. This CDR3 contains 17 residues. The chain has TRBV5-1 and TRBJ2-3, with TRBD2 identical over 7 bases. The receptor was derived from an adult with an advanced solid tumor such as melanoma, head and neck, liver or kidney cancer. Sample: CD4+ or CD8+ T cells sorted from blood, taken in a trial of the OX40 agonist ivuxolimab. As DNA, the CDR3 is TGCGCCAGCAGCTTTGGGGATAGCGGGCCAAGCACAGATACGCAGTATTTT. Encoded protein: CASSFGDSGPSTDTQYF. Supplemented by reference TRBV5-1 and TRBJ2-3, the full variable domain reads KAGVTQTPRYLIKTRGQQVTLSCSPISGHRSVSWYQQTPGQGLQFLFEYFSETQRNKGNFPGRFSGRQFSNSRSEMNVSTLELGDSALYLCASSFGDSGPSTDTQYFGPGTRLTVL.